The 13 T cell receptor beta chains in this list originate from one sample, sequenced in a study of blood T cell repertoires in COVID-19. Produced via immunoSEQ multiplex PCR; TCRdb's table is partial and in-frame only. Of approximately 210,000 clones in the sample, roughly 88% are singletons; the top ten hold 6.2%. Sequenced sample: peripheral blood. Every receptor here comes from a woman aged 40-49 years who had recovered from COVID-19.

This clone was seen just once. The rearrangement joins TRBV4-3 to TRBJ1-2; D not certain. Trimming pared 1 base from V and 2 bases from J, leaving 11 bases between. The CDR3 runs 15 residues. Germline values: CDR1 LGHNA, CDR2 YSLEER. The DNA of the CDR3 is TGCGCCAGCAGCCAAGGTTTCCAGAACAACTATGGCTACACCTTC. Translated, it gives CASSQGFQNNYGYTF.

The rearrangement joins TRBV28 to TRBJ1-5; 7 nucleotides line up with TRBD1. Germline V lookup: CDR1 MDHEN, CDR2 SYDVKM. The trim removed 5 bases at V and 1 base at J, leaving 2 bases unmatched. The length of the CDR3 is 14 residues. CDR3 protein: CASSLDRSNQPQHF. The CDR3 DNA reads TGTGCCAGCAGTCTGGACAGGAGCAATCAGCCCCAGCATTTT.

This clone was recorded only once. The conserved phenylalanine or tryptophan normally closing the CDR3 is absent here, so this likely arose from a read error. It is unclear where the CDR3 begins or ends on the DNA, so no DNA is shown, and the CDR3 is as TCRdb lists it. The gene calls are TRBV20-1 and TRBJ1-6. From its first to its last residue, the CDR3 has 11 amino acids. Looked up from germline, CDR1 is DFQATT and CDR2 is SNEGSKA (reference sequence). The CDR3 protein is CSARDEEYNLL.

The chain joins TRBV30 to TRBJ2-7, with D possibly matching TRBD1 (6 bases). Germline CDR1 reads GTSNPN; CDR2 reads SVGIG (reference sequence). The CDR3 covers 13 residues. The V end lost 4 bases, the J end lost 2 bases, and 12 bases lay between the germline ends. The CDR3 region has the DNA TGTGCCTGGACGCAGGGGACCCCCTACGAGCAGTACTTC. Its translation is CAWTQGTPYEQYF.

This rearrangement joins TRBV18 to TRBJ1-2; D is unresolved. This CDR3 comprises 13 residues. Germline CDR1 is KGHSH and CDR2 is LQKENI. V shed 0 bases and J shed 8 bases, with 10 bases lying between them. The CDR3 bases are TGTGCCAGCTCACCACCAGGAGTTAGGGGCTACACCTTC. Residues: CASSPPGVRGYTF. Based on the CDR3 plus reference TRBV18 and TRBJ1-2, the full variable domain is NAGVMQNPRHLVRRRGQEARLRCSPMKGHSHVYWYRQLPEEGLKFMVYLQKENIIDESGMPKERFSAEFPKEGPSILRIQQVVRGDSAAYFCASSPPGVRGYTFGSGTRLTVV.

This rearrangement joins TRBV5-4 to TRBJ2-2; possibly TRBD2 for D (6 bases). CDR3 length: 17 residues. Germline V gene sequence: CDR1 SGHNT, CDR2 YYREEE (reference sequence). V lost 3 bases to trimming and J lost 3 bases, with 18 bases between them. CDR3 bases: TGTGCCAGCAGCTCGGATGATGGACTACTTGACACCGGGGAGCTGTTTTTT. Translation gives CASSSDDGLLDTGELFF. Combining the CDR3 with reference TRBV5-4 and TRBJ2-2 gives the whole variable domain ETGVTQSPTHLIKTRGQQVTLRCSSQSGHNTVSWYQQALGQGPQFIFQYYREEENGRGNFPPRFSGLQFPNYSSELNVNALELDDSALYLCASSSDDGLLDTGELFFGEGSRLTVL.

This sequence joins TRBV11-2 and TRBJ2-7; TRBD2 agrees at 8 bases. The germline gives CDR1 SGHAT, CDR2 FQNNGV. CDR3 length equals 16 residues. Trimming removed 3 bases from V and 0 bases from J; junction bases left unmatched: 7. CDR3 protein: CASSFREGFSSYEQYF. CDR3 bases: TGTGCCAGCAGCTTCCGGGAGGGGTTTAGCTCCTACGAGCAGTACTTC.

V and J are TRBV27 and TRBJ2-7, with 12 bases matching TRBD2. Germline-derived CDR1 and CDR2 are MNHEY and SMNVEV (reference sequence). The CDR3 has 16 amino acids. V lost 4 bases and J lost 2; bases outside the gene matches: 6. Here the CDR3 reads CASSSLAGGPPYEQYF. CDR3 nucleotides: TGTGCCAGCAGTTCCCTAGCGGGAGGGCCTCCCTACGAGCAGTACTTC.

This clone has a single count. The J gene is TRBJ1-1, the V gene TRBV3-1 (or the pseudogene TRBV3-2), with TRBD1 matching over 7 bases. CDR3 size: 15 residues. From germline, CDR1 is LGHDT and CDR2 YNNKEL (reference sequence). V was pared by 1 base and J by 0 bases, with 2 bases of the junction left unmatched. In DNA form, the CDR3 reads TGTGCCAGCAGCCAAGGGACAGGATTGAACACTGAAGCTTTCTTT. Translating gives CASSQGTGLNTEAFF.

The V call is TRBV23-1, the J call TRBJ1-5, with D perhaps TRBD1 (6 bases). TRBV23-1 is an ORF for which the function is uncertain. With 3 bases removed from V and 4 bases from J, the gap between germline ends came to 13 bases. The CDR3 runs to 15 residues. CDR3 region: CASSHHRVGNQPQHF. In DNA form, the CDR3 reads TGCGCCAGCAGTCACCACAGGGTAGGGAATCAGCCCCAGCATTTT.

The chain has TRBV27 and TRBJ2-7, with 15 bases aligning to TRBD2. V lost 5 bases and J lost 5; bases outside the gene matches: 13. Germline loops: CDR1 MNHEY, CDR2 SMNVEV (reference sequence). The CDR3 covers 18 residues. DNA for the CDR3: TGTGCCAGCAGTCCACCACCTCTCGGACTAGCGGGAGGGAACGAGCAGTACTTC. Translating it yields CASSPPPLGLAGGNEQYF.

This clone was counted a single time. The rearrangement links TRBV3-1 (or the pseudogene TRBV3-2) to TRBJ2-7, with TRBD2 as a possible D gene (5 bases). There are 14 residues in the CDR3. Deletions cut 2 bases from V and 3 bases from J, with 11 bases between. Germline V gives CDR1 LGHDT, CDR2 YNNKEL (reference sequence). CDR3 region: CASSQSEGVYEQYF. The DNA of the CDR3 is TGTGCCAGCAGCCAAAGCGAGGGAGTCTACGAGCAGTACTTC.

The V gene is TRBV7-6, the J gene TRBJ1-2, with D possibly matching TRBD1 (6 bases). Germline CDR1 reads SGHVS; CDR2 reads FNYEAQ. The V gene lost 4 bases and the J gene lost 2 bases, with 14 bases spanning the gap. The CDR3 has 15 amino acids. CDR3 sequence reads: CASSSRGTGNYGYTF. The CDR3 region has the DNA TGTGCCAGCAGCTCCCGGGGTACAGGGAACTATGGCTACACCTTC.